These T cell receptor beta chains were read from a single sample in a study of control samples from healthy donors and cancer patients. Profiled with immunoSEQ multiplex PCR; TCRdb holds only in-frame clones, not every one. In the table there are 30,000 to 35,000 clones, around 94% of which are singletons. The sequenced sample was blood. These receptors all stem from a man aged 55-75 years in good health. Both conserved end residues are part of each CDR3. The D gene is left open where the match is weak. Clone size is shown for a subset of rows, as once, few, many or a class of expanded clone.

TRBJ1-5,NA,NA,TRBV11-2,CASSLDRRRSNQPQHF,TGTGCCAGCAGCTTAGATCGGAGGAGAAGCAATCAGCCCCAGCATTTT
TRBJ2-3,NA,NA,TRBV2,CASSLLGGTQYF,TGTGCCAGCAGTCTGCTGGGAGGTACGCAGTATTTT
TRBJ2-7,once,NA,TRBV6-5,CASSSRLREPYEQYF,TGTGCCAGCAGTTCCCGGCTGAGGGAACCCTACGAGCAGTACTTC
TRBJ1-3,NA,NA,TRBV7-9,CASSLRGQSSGNTIYF,TGTGCCAGCAGCTTAAGGGGCCAGAGCTCTGGAAACACCATATATTTT
TRBJ1-1,NA,NA,TRBV12-3/TRBV12-4,CASSQGRNTEAFF,TGTGCCAGCAGCCAGGGTAGGAACACTGAAGCTTTCTTT
TRBJ1-2,NA,NA,TRBV29-1,CSSPEAYGYTF,TGCAGCTCCCCGGAAGCCTATGGCTACACCTTC
TRBJ1-1,NA,NA,TRBV20-1,CSARQNTEAFF,TGCAGTGCTCGACAGAACACTGAAGCTTTCTTT
TRBJ2-5,once,NA,TRBV10-3,CAISARGQETQYF,TGTGCCATCAGTGCCCGCGGCCAAGAGACCCAGTACTTC
TRBJ2-7,NA,TRBD2,TRBV7-2,CASSTQLAGGTYEQYF,TGTGCCAGCAGCACCCAACTGGCGGGGGGAACCTACGAGCAGTACTTC
TRBJ1-2,NA,NA,TRBV27,CASSLSIQDMYGYTF,TGTGCCAGCAGTTTATCGATCCAGGACATGTATGGCTACACCTTC
TRBJ2-1,NA,TRBD1,TRBV7-9,CASSAQGAYEQFF,TGTGCCAGCAGCGCTCAGGGGGCCTATGAGCAGTTCTTC
TRBJ2-5,once,TRBD1,TRBV4-1,CASSSGHTGDQETQYF,TGCGCCAGCAGCTCAGGGCACACAGGGGACCAAGAGACCCAGTACTTC
TRBJ1-1,NA,NA,TRBV6-6,CASSPGRTNTEAFF,TGTGCCAGCAGTCCGGGACGGACGAACACTGAAGCTTTCTTT
TRBJ2-5,NA,NA,TRBV12-5,CASGLDLSGWAAETQYF,TGTGCTAGTGGTTTGGACCTCTCTGGCTGGGCGGCAGAGACCCAGTACTTC
TRBJ2-5,few,TRBD1,TRBV19,CASGTGDQETQYF,TGTGCCAGCGGGACAGGGGACCAAGAGACCCAGTACTTC
TRBJ1-2,NA,NA,TRBV7-8,CASSSGSSYGYTF,TGTGCCAGCAGCTCCGGATCTAGCTATGGCTACACCTTC
TRBJ1-5,NA,NA,TRBV4-2,CASSPQVVDQPQHF,TGTGCCAGCAGCCCACAGGTTGTGGATCAGCCCCAGCATTTT
TRBJ2-1,NA,NA,TRBV7-2,CASSLRADNEQFF,TGTGCCAGCAGCTTGAGGGCGGACAATGAGCAGTTCTTC
TRBJ1-2,NA,TRBD1,TRBV30,CAWLGQGRANYGYTF,TGTGCCTGGTTAGGACAGGGAAGAGCTAACTATGGCTACACCTTC
TRBJ2-5,NA,TRBD2,TRBV9,CASSVTSGGLETQYF,TGTGCCAGCAGCGTGACTAGCGGGGGGCTAGAGACCCAGTACTTC
TRBJ2-7,NA,TRBD1,TRBV19,CASSIPGQGNYEQYF,TGTGCCAGTAGTATCCCCGGACAGGGGAACTACGAGCAGTACTTC
TRBJ1-4,NA,TRBD1,TRBV3-1/TRBV3-2,CASSQKGRQGTEKLFF,TGTGCCAGCAGCCAAAAAGGGCGACAGGGTACTGAAAAACTGTTTTTT
TRBJ2-3,NA,NA,TRBV27,CASRPIGLRATDTQYF,TGTGCCAGCAGACCTATAGGGTTGAGGGCCACAGATACGCAGTATTTT
TRBJ2-3,once,TRBD2,TRBV5-1,CASSLNGGGVVDTQYF,TGCGCCAGCAGCTTGAATGGCGGGGGAGTGGTAGATACGCAGTATTTT
TRBJ1-2,NA,TRBD1,TRBV3-1/TRBV3-2,CASQFLGQGYGYTF,TGTGCCAGTCAGTTTCTCGGACAGGGTTATGGCTACACCTTC
TRBJ2-4,NA,TRBD1,TRBV6-1,CASSEQGAQNIQYF,TGTGCCAGCAGTGAACAGGGGGCCCAAAACATTCAGTACTTC
TRBJ1-2,NA,TRBD1,TRBV7-2,CASSFGQGAYGYTF,TGTGCCAGCAGCTTCGGACAGGGGGCTTACGGCTACACCTTC
TRBJ1-4,NA,NA,TRBV10-3,CAISEEYKAAAPTF,TGTGCCATCAGTGAGGAGTACAAGGCGGCGGCCCCTACATTT
TRBJ2-1,NA,NA,TRBV6-5,CASLRGGHQQFF,TGTGCCAGCCTGAGAGGCGGGCACCAGCAGTTCTTC